Presented here are 20 T cell receptor beta chains from one specimen sequenced in a study of T cell changes during pregnancy in multiple sclerosis (dated 2019 in TCRdb). The library was generated by the immunoSEQ multiplex PCR assay. As stored in TCRdb, this immuneACCESS dataset retains in-frame rearrangements with V and J assigned. A fraction of the clones does not appear; measured against another copy, unresolved V genes explain less than half of the discrepancy, and the remainder lacks a known reason. The sample table contains about 48,000 clones; only one count was recorded for around 94% of them. Jointly, the top ten make up 0.45% to 0.55% of the sample. Sequencing used CD4+ T cells from peripheral blood mononuclear cells, obtained in the first trimester of pregnancy. The receptors were sampled from a female donor with multiple sclerosis, enrolled in a pregnancy study.

This clone was seen just once. This chain connects TRBV6-6 to TRBJ2-7; 13 positions agree with TRBD2. V trimming: 2 bases; J trimming: 5 bases; junction bases outside the gene matches: 6. The CDR3 length is 16 residues. CDR1 is MNHNY, CDR2 SVGAGI, per germline (reference sequence). The CDR3 coding sequence is TGTGCCAGCAGTTACCTCACTAGCGGGGGGGCGAACGAGCAGTACTTC. Protein: CASSYLTSGGANEQYF.

This clone was seen only a few times. The CDR3 region has the DNA TGTGCCAGCAGCTTAGGCGGGGGGGCTTACGAGCAGTACTTC. Translated: CASSLGGGAYEQYF. The chain carries TRBV7-2 and TRBJ2-7, with 9 nucleotides matching TRBD2. V gave up 1 base and J gave up 4 bases; unmatched junction bases: 2. The CDR3 totals 14 residues. CDR1 is SGHTA, CDR2 FQGNSA, per germline.

V usage is TRBV7-6 and J usage is TRBJ2-5; 10 nucleotides line up with TRBD2. CDR1 is SGHVS and CDR2 is FNYEAQ in the germline V gene. The length of the CDR3 is 18 residues. V lost 3 bases, J lost 1 base, and 11 bases stayed unmatched. CDR3 protein: CASSFDSRAGGGQETQYF. The CDR3 DNA follows: TGTGCCAGCAGCTTCGATAGCCGAGCGGGGGGGGGCCAAGAGACCCAGTACTTC.

The chain is built from TRBV9 and TRBJ2-1; TRBD2 aligns across 8 bases. CDR1 is SGDLS and CDR2 is YYNGEE in the germline V gene. The CDR3 is 17 residues long. V shed 3 bases, J shed 0 bases, and the junction held 8 bases outside the gene matches. CDR3: CASSETLTSGSYNEQFF. Written as DNA, the CDR3 is TGTGCCAGCAGCGAAACTCTAACTAGCGGCTCCTACAATGAGCAGTTCTTC.

The chain joins TRBV2 to TRBJ1-1, with D perhaps TRBD1 (6 bases). Deletions cut 4 bases from V and 4 bases from J, with 13 bases between. Germline CDR1 SNHLY, CDR2 FYNNEI. The CDR3 is 14 amino acids. CDR3 in DNA: TGTGCCAGCAGTGTCAGGACAGTGCCCACTGAAGCTTTCTTT. Translated, it gives CASSVRTVPTEAFF.

This clone has just one count. The V and J genes are TRBV10-3 and TRBJ2-3; D uncertain. The V and J ends lost 2 bases and 2 bases respectively, with 11 bases between them. The CDR3 contains 15 residues. Germline V gene sequence: CDR1 ENHRY, CDR2 SYGVKD. Here the CDR3 reads CAISEGDTVTDTQYF. CDR3 DNA: TGTGCCATCAGTGAGGGTGACACCGTCACAGATACGCAGTATTTT.

The V gene is TRBV19, the J gene TRBJ1-1; 7 bases align to TRBD1. Germline loops: CDR1 LNHDA, CDR2 SQIVND (reference sequence). J gave up 0 bases and V 6 bases, and 4 bases lay outside the gene matches. The length of the CDR3 is 14 residues. CDR3 in DNA: TGTGCCAGTAGGGGGGACAGACTGAACACTGAAGCTTTCTTT. It codes for CASRGDRLNTEAFF.

The chain is built from TRBV29-1 and TRBJ1-4, with TRBD1 matching 7 bases. V lost 5 bases and J lost 4; bases outside the gene matches: 10. CDR1 and CDR2 (germline): SQVTM, ANQGSEA. The CDR3 runs 15 residues. DNA for the CDR3: TGCAGCGTTACCGGGACAGAAAGACTTAATGAAAAACTGTTTTTT. This codes for CSVTGTERLNEKLFF.

The chain recombines TRBV2 with TRBJ1-3; tentatively, D is TRBD1 (5 bases). There are 16 residues in the CDR3. CDR1 and CDR2 (germline): SNHLY, FYNNEI. The V end was cut by 5 bases, the J end by 0 bases, with 14 bases between. The CDR3 here is CASSLEQAFSGNTIYF. The DNA of the CDR3 is TGTGCCAGCAGTTTGGAACAGGCTTTCTCTGGAAACACCATATATTTT.

This chain uses TRBV9 with TRBJ1-6; D is perhaps TRBD1 (6 bases). The CDR3 extends over 15 amino acids. V lost 2 bases and J 7 bases, leaving 13 bases between the germline ends. The germline CDR1 and CDR2 sequences are SGDLS and YYNGEE. CDR3 amino acids: CASSVEGGRNSPLHF. The CDR3 DNA reads as TGTGCCAGCAGCGTCGAAGGGGGAAGAAATTCACCCCTCCACTTT.

In this sample, this clone turned up once. The V gene is TRBV10-3, the J gene TRBJ1-1, with D unclear. CDR1 and CDR2 from the germline V gene are ENHRY and SYGVKD. CDR3 length: 15 residues. Trimming left V 5 bases short and J 0 bases short, with 13 bases between. The CDR3 DNA follows: TGTGCCATCAGTACCCGGGAACTGATGAACACTGAAGCTTTCTTT. This encodes CAISTRELMNTEAFF.

This rearrangement joins TRBV5-4 to TRBJ1-1; 9 bases map to TRBD1. CDR3 length: 15 amino acids. The V and J ends lost 4 bases and 3 bases, in that order; junction bases with no gene match: 7. CDR1 SGHNT and CDR2 YYREEE come from the germline V gene (reference sequence). The CDR3 coding sequence is TGTGCCAGCAGCAGGAAGCGGACAGGGGACACTGAAGCTTTCTTT. It yields the protein CASSRKRTGDTEAFF.

The rearrangement joins TRBV19 to TRBJ1-3; D uncertain. The germline V gene has CDR1 LNHDA and CDR2 SQIVND (reference sequence). V dropped 6 bases and J dropped 0 bases, with 18 bases sitting between them. CDR3 size: 17 residues. The CDR3 loop reads CASRRPAEPSSGNTIYF. The CDR3, as DNA: TGTGCCAGTAGACGGCCCGCGGAACCAAGCTCTGGAAACACCATATATTTT.

The CDR3 nucleotides are TGTGCCAGCAGCTTAGAGGGACAGGGAGGGAAGACCCAGTACTTC. Its translation is CASSLEGQGGKTQYF. The chain combines TRBV13 with TRBJ2-5; 9 bases line up with TRBD1. The CDR3 totals 15 residues. Trimming cost V 1 base and J 6 bases; bases outside gene matches: 6. Per the germline V gene, CDR1 is PRHDT and CDR2 is FYEKMQ (reference sequence). The complete variable domain, with remaining parts taken from reference TRBV13 and TRBJ2-5, reads AAGVIQSPRHLIKEKRETATLKCYPIPRHDTVYWYQQGPGQDPQFLISFYEKMQSDKGSIPDRFSAQQFSDYHSELNMSSLELGDSALYFCASSLEGQGGKTQYFGPGTRLLVL.

CDR3 bases: TGCGCCAGCAGCTTGGGGCGGGGGGGATCTACAGATACGCAGTATTTT. This codes for CASSLGRGGSTDTQYF. V usage is TRBV5-1 and J usage is TRBJ2-3, with 9 bases lining up with TRBD2. Per germline, CDR1 SGHRS and CDR2 YFSETQ. V shed 0 bases and J 3 bases; nucleotides not matched to a gene: 5. CDR3 length: 16 amino acids.

This clone has just a few counts. The CDR3 protein is CASRAVSGNQPQHF. CDR3 coding DNA: TGTGCCAGCAGGGCCGTTAGCGGCAATCAGCCCCAGCATTTT. The gene calls are TRBV2 and TRBJ1-5; no clear D gene. V dropped 6 bases and J dropped 2 bases, with 11 bases sitting between them. The CDR3 sequence is 14 residues long. Germline CDR1 reads SNHLY; CDR2 reads FYNNEI.

This chain connects TRBV21-1 to TRBJ2-4; no check of the table's D call, TRBD1, against the DNA was made. TRBV21-1 is given as a pseudogene. The CDR3 has 16 residues. The CDR3 sequence is CASSKGARIAKNIQYF. CDR3 sequence (DNA): TGTGCCAGCAGCAAGGGGGCCAGGATAGCCAAAAACATTCAGTACTTC.

This chain connects TRBV5-4 to TRBJ1-4, with D possibly matching TRBD1 (6 bases). The CDR3 is 14 amino acids. V lost 5 bases and J 5 bases, leaving 13 bases between the germline ends. Germline V CDR1 and CDR2: SGHNT, YYREEE (reference sequence). CDR3 DNA: TGTGCCAGCAGGACCTGGGGGCCCAATGAAAAACTGTTTTTT. It encodes CASRTWGPNEKLFF.

The V gene is TRBV7-2, the J gene TRBJ1-1; weak D call: TRBD1 (6 bases). This CDR3 spans 15 amino acids. V dropped 2 bases and J dropped 4 bases, with 14 bases sitting between them. Germline V gives CDR1 SGHTA, CDR2 FQGNSA. The CDR3 nucleotides read TGTGCCAGCAGCTTACGGACAGTCTCGGGCACTGAAGCTTTCTTT. This translates into CASSLRTVSGTEAFF.

J is TRBJ2-7 and V is TRBV7-8; TRBD1 agrees at 7 bases. Germline V CDR1 and CDR2: SGHVS, FQNEAQ. The CDR3 is 13 amino acids. The ends lost 0 bases at V and 6 bases at J; junction bases unmatched: 2. In DNA, the CDR3 is TGTGCCAGCAGCTTAGCGAACAGGGGCGAGCAGTACTTC. This encodes CASSLANRGEQYF.